The 18 T cell receptor beta chains below come from one sample, sequenced in a study of blood T cell repertoires in COVID-19. TCRdb's table, derived via immunoSEQ multiplex PCR, lists solely in-frame clones and lacks some. Counted here are approximately 300,000 clones, 85% to 95% occurring once; the ten biggest clones make up 3.5% to 5%. What was sequenced was PBMCs or T cells enriched from blood (not recorded which). The receptor set was obtained from a woman in her thirties who had been exposed to COVID-19.

The sample holds a few counts of this clone. The rearrangement links TRBV19 to TRBJ1-5; D perhaps matches TRBD1 (6 bases). The length of the CDR3 is 16 residues. V shed 1 base and J shed 2 bases, with 12 bases lying between them. Germline CDR1 is LNHDA and CDR2 is SQIVND (reference sequence). CDR3 DNA: TGTGCCAGTAGTATAGGGGGGGGCAGGGGCAATCAGCCCCAGCATTTT. It codes for CASSIGGGRGNQPQHF.

The J gene is TRBJ1-3, the V gene TRBV9; D unclear. Germline V CDR1 and CDR2: SGDLS, YYNGEE. Deletions cut 4 bases from V and 9 bases from J, with 14 bases between. The CDR3 is made up of 13 amino acids. The CDR3 is CASSSSRLGTIYF. CDR3 nucleotide sequence: TGTGCCAGCAGCTCTAGCCGGTTGGGCACCATATATTTT.

The chain carries TRBV18 and TRBJ2-7; 9 bases agree with TRBD1. The ends lost 1 base at V and 3 bases at J; junction bases unmatched: 7. The CDR3 is 16 amino acids. Germline CDR1 KGHSH, CDR2 LQKENI. This CDR3 is CASSPRGTGIVYEQYF. DNA of the CDR3: TGTGCCAGCTCACCACGCGGGACAGGGATCGTCTACGAGCAGTACTTC.

The rearrangement links TRBV7-2 to TRBJ2-7, with TRBD1 matching 7 bases. This CDR3 is built from 16 residues. With V trimmed by 1 base and J by 3 bases, 9 bases remained unmatched. Germline CDR1 is SGHTA and CDR2 is FQGNSA. The CDR3 coding sequence is TGTGCCAGCAGCTTAGATTCCAGGGGGTTAGTCTACGAGCAGTACTTC. This translates into CASSLDSRGLVYEQYF.

This clone was detected only once. The rearrangement uses TRBV6-5 and TRBJ1-2; D is perhaps TRBD1 (6 bases). The ends were cut back, 0 bases at V and 6 bases at J, with 14 bases in the middle. Germline assignment: CDR1 MNHEY and CDR2 SVGAGI. CDR3 length: 15 residues. The DNA of the CDR3 is TGTGCCAGCAGTTACTCGAAGGGACCAGGGGATGGCTACACCTTC. This sequence encodes CASSYSKGPGDGYTF.

The rearrangement links TRBV15 to TRBJ2-3; weak D call: TRBD2 (6 bases). The CDR3 extends over 18 amino acids. The germline gives CDR1 LNHNV, CDR2 YYDKDF (reference sequence). V was pared by 3 bases and J by 6 bases, with 25 bases between. CDR3 protein: CATSRRAGTPVRKDTQYF. The CDR3 nucleotides read TGTGCCACCAGCAGGCGCGCCGGGACTCCTGTTCGTAAGGATACGCAGTATTTT.

This sequence joins TRBV5-1 and TRBJ2-3; 8 bases align to TRBD2. With V trimmed by 0 bases and J by 0 bases, 3 bases remained unmatched. Germline values: CDR1 SGHRS, CDR2 YFSETQ. This CDR3 comprises 16 residues. The CDR3 loop reads CASSLGRGASTDTQYF. In DNA, the CDR3 is TGCGCCAGCAGCTTGGGGCGGGGGGCTAGCACAGATACGCAGTATTTT.

The V gene is TRBV4-3, the J gene TRBJ2-7, with TRBD1 matching over 9 bases. V was pared by 1 base and J by 3 bases, with 7 bases of the junction left unmatched. The CDR3 sequence is 16 residues long. The germline V gene has CDR1 LGHNA and CDR2 YSLEER. CDR3 nucleotide sequence: TGCGCCAGCAGCCAAGCGCCCGGGACAGGGATCTACGAGCAGTACTTC. Translated, it gives CASSQAPGTGIYEQYF.

V gene TRBV4-1 combines with J gene TRBJ1-1; 10 bases are a match to TRBD1. This CDR3 spans 16 amino acids. In germline, CDR1 is MGHRA, CDR2 YSYEKL. With V trimmed by 3 bases and J by 6 bases, 10 bases remained unmatched. CDR3 amino acids: CASSHLSGQGFPEAFF. Written as DNA, the CDR3 is TGCGCCAGCAGCCACCTCTCGGGACAGGGGTTCCCTGAAGCTTTCTTT.

This clone occurred once. The V call is TRBV7-9, the J call TRBJ1-1; a weak D match, TRBD1 (6 bases). The germline V gene has CDR1 SEHNR and CDR2 FQNEAQ (reference sequence). Trimming removed 1 base at V and 0 bases at J, with 12 bases between. The CDR3 totals 16 residues. The chain's CDR3 is CASSLVGAAMNTEAFF. DNA for the CDR3: TGTGCCAGCAGCTTAGTGGGGGCGGCTATGAACACTGAAGCTTTCTTT. The variable domain in full, completed from reference TRBV7-9 and TRBJ1-1, reads DTGVSQNPRHKITKRGQNVTFRCDPISEHNRLYWYRQTLGQGPEFLTYFQNEAQLEKSRLLSDRFSAERPKGSFSTLEIQRTEQGDSAMYLCASSLVGAAMNTEAFFGQGTRLTVV.

The V gene is TRBV18, the J gene TRBJ1-6; possible D gene TRBD1, 5 bases. V lost 3 bases, J lost 3 bases, and 9 bases lay in between. Germline CDR1 reads KGHSH; CDR2 reads LQKENI. CDR3 length: 15 residues. This CDR3 is CASSPTDNYNSPLHF. The CDR3 region has the DNA TGTGCCAGCTCACCGACAGACAACTATAATTCACCCCTCCACTTT.

V is TRBV5-6 and J is TRBJ1-2, with D perhaps TRBD1 (6 bases). This CDR3 contains 14 residues. Germline V gene sequence: CDR1 SGHDT, CDR2 YYEEEE. The V and J ends lost 7 bases and 5 bases respectively, with 18 bases between them. CDR3 DNA: TGTGCCAGCCGAAGGGGGGGAGTCGCTTATGGCTACACCTTC. Protein product: CASRRGGVAYGYTF.

The rearrangement joins TRBV5-6 to TRBJ2-2; TRBD1 matches at 9 bases. J gave up 1 base and V 5 bases, and 3 bases lay outside the gene matches. Per the germline V gene, CDR1 is SGHDT and CDR2 is YYEEEE. There are 15 residues in the CDR3. CDR3 loop: CASSWGQGNTGELFF. In DNA, the CDR3 is TGTGCCAGCAGTTGGGGACAGGGGAACACCGGGGAGCTGTTTTTT.

The chain combines TRBV9 with TRBJ1-6; 9 bases match TRBD1. The V gene end was trimmed by 5 bases and the J gene end by 6 bases; junction bases not matched to a gene: 12. Germline V gives CDR1 SGDLS, CDR2 YYNGEE. The CDR3 is made up of 17 amino acids. The CDR3 protein is CASSLTGGAGGNSPLHF. The CDR3 region has the DNA TGTGCCAGCAGTTTAACAGGGGGCGCGGGGGGTAATTCACCCCTCCACTTT.

V is TRBV21-1 and J is TRBJ1-2; the table assigns TRBD1, which was not confirmed against the DNA. TRBV21-1 has pseudogene status. The CDR3 totals 16 residues. CDR3 nucleotide sequence: TGTGCCAGCAGCAAAGAGCGACAGGTCGACATCTATGGCTACACCTTC. This codes for CASSKERQVDIYGYTF.

This sequence joins TRBV4-1 and TRBJ1-1; no reliable D call. Deletions cut 2 bases from V and 1 base from J, with 11 bases between. From germline, CDR1 is MGHRA and CDR2 YSYEKL. The CDR3 length is 15 residues. CDR3 sequence: CASSQRREGNTEAFF. The CDR3 DNA is TGCGCCAGCAGCCAAAGAAGGGAGGGGAACACTGAAGCTTTCTTT.

V and J are TRBV24-1 and TRBJ1-1, with D uncertain. Germline CDR1 reads KGHDR; CDR2 reads SFDVKD. V lost 2 bases and J 2 bases, leaving 14 bases between the germline ends. The CDR3 contains 16 residues. CDR3 loop: CATSDSRAVTNTEAFF. The CDR3 DNA follows: TGTGCCACCAGTGATTCCCGAGCGGTTACCAACACTGAAGCTTTCTTT.

The rearrangement links TRBV4-1 to TRBJ1-2, with 9 bases matching TRBD1. V lost 8 bases to trimming and J lost 8 bases; unmatched junction nucleotides: 9. Germline V CDR1 and CDR2: MGHRA, YSYEKL. The CDR3 covers 13 residues. The CDR3 bases are TGCGCCAGCCGGTCCCGGGACAGGGTCGGCTACACCTTC. This sequence encodes CASRSRDRVGYTF.